These 11 T cell receptor beta chains were sequenced from one sample in a study of T cells after yellow fever vaccination. One entry per CDR3 protein, called by TCRdb with MiXCR from the 5' RACE reads. The repertoire holds tens of thousands of distinct CDR3 sequences, with approximately 7.5% as singletons. Sequencing was performed on CD8+ T cells sorted from PBMCs, taken on the day of the yellow fever booster vaccination. These TCRs come from a young man who received the YFV17D yellow fever vaccine.

J is TRBJ2-1 and V is TRBV11-2, with D hard to call. Germline V lookup: CDR1 SGHAT, CDR2 FQNNGV. Deletions cut 5 bases from V and 2 bases from J, with 13 bases between. The CDR3 contains 15 residues. This CDR3 is CASSPPSDPYNEQFF. The CDR3 nucleotides read TGTGCCAGCAGCCCCCCAAGCGACCCCTACAATGAGCAGTTCTTC.

In its sample, this clonotype was seen a few times. The chain joins TRBV11-2 to TRBJ2-3; D is unresolved. CDR1 is SGHAT, CDR2 FQNNGV, per germline. V was cut by 1 base and J by 2 bases, with 10 bases left in between. The length of the CDR3 is 15 residues. CDR3: CASSLAAVSTDTQYF. The CDR3 DNA sequence: TGTGCCAGCAGCTTAGCTGCAGTTTCCACAGATACGCAGTATTTT.

This clonotype was recorded a few times. The chain employs TRBV12-3 or TRBV12-4 and TRBJ2-3, with a possible D match to TRBD2 (5 bases). V was trimmed by 4 bases and J by 0 bases, leaving 14 bases between them. CDR3 length: 16 residues. The CDR3 sequence: CASSSPYSESTDTQYF. As DNA, the CDR3 is TGTGCCAGCAGTTCCCCTTATAGCGAGAGCACAGATACGCAGTATTTT.

The rearrangement links TRBV6-5 to TRBJ2-1; D may be TRBD1 (6 bases). V gave up 8 bases and J gave up 10 bases, with 12 bases separating them. The CDR3 totals 11 residues. Germline CDR1 reads MNHEY; CDR2 reads SVGAGI. The CDR3 spells CASSPGEEQFF. The CDR3 DNA is TGTGCCAGCTCCCCAGGGGAAGAGCAGTTCTTC.

The V and J genes are TRBV20-1 and TRBJ2-1, with 10 nucleotides matching TRBD2. V trimming: 5 bases; J trimming: 6 bases; junction bases outside the gene matches: 10. The germline V gene encodes CDR1 DFQATT and CDR2 SNEGSKA (reference sequence). CDR3 length equals 15 residues. CDR3 region: CSAYPLAGESNEQFF. The CDR3, as DNA: TGCAGTGCTTACCCCCTAGCGGGAGAAAGCAATGAGCAGTTCTTC.

This clonotype was counted ten times or more. This rearrangement joins TRBV10-3 to TRBJ2-1; possible D gene TRBD1, 6 bases. The V end lost 5 bases, the J end lost 5 bases, and 22 bases lay between the germline ends. The CDR3 is 17 residues long. The V gene's germline CDR1 is ENHRY and CDR2 SYGVKD. The CDR3 is CAISFTQGALADNEQFF. The CDR3 nucleotides read TGTGCCATCAGTTTTACACAGGGAGCCCTTGCGGACAATGAGCAGTTCTTC.

The chain employs TRBV7-8 and TRBJ2-3; TRBD2 aligns across 12 bases. The V gene's germline CDR1 is SGHVS and CDR2 FQNEAQ. V shed 5 bases, J shed 3 bases, and the junction held 3 bases outside the gene matches. The CDR3 extends over 15 amino acids. The CDR3 here is CASSRLAGETDTQYF. Here the CDR3 DNA reads TGTGCCAGCAGCCGACTAGCGGGAGAGACAGATACGCAGTATTTT.

V is TRBV5-1 and J is TRBJ2-1; 9 nucleotides align to TRBD2. The CDR3 contains 15 residues. The germline gives CDR1 SGHRS, CDR2 YFSETQ. V was pared by 0 bases and J by 4 bases, with 2 bases of the junction left unmatched. Here the CDR3 DNA reads TGCGCCAGCAGCTTGGAGGGACTAGCATACAATGAGCAGTTCTTC. Its protein is CASSLEGLAYNEQFF.

This chain links TRBV6-2 or TRBV6-3 with TRBJ2-1; D possibly corresponds to TRBD2 (6 bases). The CDR3 spans 14 residues. V was cut by 7 bases and J by 8 bases, with 18 bases left in between. Germline CDR1 is MNHEY and CDR2 is SVGEGT. CDR3 nucleotides: TGTGCCAGCACCGAAACGGGACTCCCCCATGAGCAGTTCTTC. Translated, it gives CASTETGLPHEQFF.

This clonotype came up many times. In DNA form, the CDR3 reads TGTGCCAGCAGTTTTGGGACATTAGAGACCCAGTACTTC. Its translation: CASSFGTLETQYF. The rearrangement joins TRBV12-3 or TRBV12-4 to TRBJ2-5; D perhaps matches TRBD1 (6 bases). The CDR3 has 13 residues. V lost 3 bases and J 4 bases, leaving 9 bases between the germline ends.

The chain recombines TRBV27 with TRBJ1-1; unclear D gene. V lost 1 base, J lost 2 bases, and 5 bases lay in between. This CDR3 is built from 13 residues. The V gene's germline CDR1 is MNHEY and CDR2 SMNVEV (reference sequence). The CDR3 bases are TGTGCCAGCAGTTTATTTCGAAACACTGAAGCTTTCTTT. This gives the protein CASSLFRNTEAFF.